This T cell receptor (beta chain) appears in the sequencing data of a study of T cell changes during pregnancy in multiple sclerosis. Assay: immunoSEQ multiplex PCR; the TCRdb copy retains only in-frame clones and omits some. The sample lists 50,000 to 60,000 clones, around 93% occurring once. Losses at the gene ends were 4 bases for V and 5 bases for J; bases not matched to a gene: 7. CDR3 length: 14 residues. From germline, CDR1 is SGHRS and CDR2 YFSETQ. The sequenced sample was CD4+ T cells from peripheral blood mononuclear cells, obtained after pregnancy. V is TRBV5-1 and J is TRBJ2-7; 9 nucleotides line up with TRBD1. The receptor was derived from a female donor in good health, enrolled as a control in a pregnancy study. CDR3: CASSDGQGQHEQYF. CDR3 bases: TGCGCCAGCAGCGATGGACAGGGGCAACACGAGCAGTACTTC.